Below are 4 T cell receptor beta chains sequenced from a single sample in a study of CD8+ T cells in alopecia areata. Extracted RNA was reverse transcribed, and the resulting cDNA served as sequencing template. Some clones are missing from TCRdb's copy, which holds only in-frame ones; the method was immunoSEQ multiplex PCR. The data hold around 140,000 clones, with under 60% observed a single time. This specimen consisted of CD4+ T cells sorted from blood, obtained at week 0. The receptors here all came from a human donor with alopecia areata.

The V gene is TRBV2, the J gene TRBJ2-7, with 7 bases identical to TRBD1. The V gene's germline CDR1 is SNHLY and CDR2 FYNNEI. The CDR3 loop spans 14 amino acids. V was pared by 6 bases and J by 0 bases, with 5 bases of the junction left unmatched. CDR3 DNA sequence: TGTGCCAGCAGACCGGACAGGAGCTCCTACGAGCAGTACTTC. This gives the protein CASRPDRSSYEQYF. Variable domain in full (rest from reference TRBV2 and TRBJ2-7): EPEVTQTPSHQVTQMGQEVILRCVPISNHLYFYWYRQILGQKVEFLVSFYNNEISEKSEIFDDQFSVERPDGSNFTLKIRSTKLEDSAMYFCASRPDRSSYEQYFGPGTRLTVT.

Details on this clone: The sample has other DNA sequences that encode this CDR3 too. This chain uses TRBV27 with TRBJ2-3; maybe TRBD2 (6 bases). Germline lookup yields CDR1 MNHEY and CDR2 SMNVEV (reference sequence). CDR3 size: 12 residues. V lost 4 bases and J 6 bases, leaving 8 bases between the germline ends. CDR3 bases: TGTGCCAGCAGTTCCCGGGGGGATACGCAGTATTTT. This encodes CASSSRGDTQYF.

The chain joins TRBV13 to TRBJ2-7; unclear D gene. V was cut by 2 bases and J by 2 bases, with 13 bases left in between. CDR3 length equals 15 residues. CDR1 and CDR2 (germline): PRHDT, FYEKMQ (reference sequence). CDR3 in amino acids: CASSLRQTGPYEQYF. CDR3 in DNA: TGTGCCAGCAGCTTACGCCAGACTGGGCCCTACGAGCAGTACTTC.

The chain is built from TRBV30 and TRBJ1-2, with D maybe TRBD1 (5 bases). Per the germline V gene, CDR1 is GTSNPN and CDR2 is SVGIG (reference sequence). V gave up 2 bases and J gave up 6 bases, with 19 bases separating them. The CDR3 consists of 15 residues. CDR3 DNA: TGTGCCTGGAGTCCACGGGGGTCTGCGATGAATGGCTACACCTTC. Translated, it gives CAWSPRGSAMNGYTF. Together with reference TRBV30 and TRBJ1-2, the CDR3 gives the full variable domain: SQTIHQWPATLVQPVGSPLSLECTVEGTSNPNLYWYRQAAGRGLQLLFYSVGIGQISSEVPQNLSASRPQDRQFILSSKKLLLSDSGFYLCAWSPRGSAMNGYTFGSGTRLTVV.